Each of the 8 T cell receptor beta chains below was sequenced from the same sample in a study of blood T cell repertoires in COVID-19. Profiling relied on immunoSEQ multiplex PCR, and the TCRdb table lists in-frame clones only, not all of them. This table holds about 90,000 clones, more than 85% found once. What was sequenced was peripheral blood. The receptors were gathered from a human donor with active COVID-19. The donor label of this sample is uncertain.

This sequence joins TRBV4-2 and TRBJ2-5; 9 bases match TRBD1. This CDR3 spans 16 amino acids. Unmatched junction bases numbered 7, after V lost 1 base and J lost 4 bases. Looked up from germline, CDR1 is LGHNA and CDR2 is YNFKEQ. In DNA, the CDR3 is TGTGCCAGCAGCCAAGTATTACAGGGGGCTGGAGAGACCCAGTACTTC. Its translation is CASSQVLQGAGETQYF.

The chain joins TRBV3-1 (or the pseudogene TRBV3-2) to TRBJ2-1; possible D gene TRBD1, 6 bases. The V end was cut by 10 bases, the J end by 5 bases, with 15 bases between. From germline, CDR1 is LGHDT and CDR2 YNNKEL (reference sequence). CDR3 length: 13 residues. The CDR3 protein is CAIRQAENNEQFF. The CDR3 DNA follows: TGTGCCATCCGACAGGCCGAAAACAATGAGCAGTTCTTC.

The chain combines TRBV7-9 with TRBJ1-1; TRBD1 is a possible D gene (6 bases). The germline CDR1 and CDR2 sequences are SEHNR and FQNEAQ (reference sequence). This CDR3 contains 15 residues. With 6 bases removed from V and 4 bases from J, the gap between germline ends came to 18 bases. The CDR3 spells CASSSQGISVTEAFF. Here the CDR3 DNA reads TGTGCCAGCAGTTCCCAGGGGATTTCGGTCACTGAAGCTTTCTTT.

This chain links TRBV29-1 with TRBJ2-7, with TRBD1 matching 7 bases. CDR1 is SQVTM, CDR2 ANQGSEA, per germline. The J segment lost 10 bases and the V segment lost 3 bases, leaving 6 bases of the junction unmatched. This CDR3 is 11 amino acids long. The CDR3 sequence: CSVDKGAEQYF. The CDR3 bases are TGCAGCGTTGACAAGGGGGCGGAACAGTACTTC.

The chain joins TRBV7-2 to TRBJ2-1; maybe TRBD1 (6 bases). Per germline, CDR1 SGHTA and CDR2 FQGNSA. This CDR3 contains 13 residues. V was pared by 1 base and J by 10 bases, with 11 bases between. This chain's CDR3 is CASSLVGAREQFF. As DNA, the CDR3 is TGTGCCAGCAGCTTAGTGGGGGCCCGAGAGCAGTTCTTC.

The genes are TRBV10-3 and TRBJ1-1, with D tentatively TRBD1 (5 bases). The CDR3 runs 14 residues. Trimming cost V 2 bases and J 1 base, with 8 bases left between them. Germline V gene sequence: CDR1 ENHRY, CDR2 SYGVKD. The CDR3 loop reads CAISERQQNTEAFF. CDR3 bases: TGTGCCATCAGTGAGAGACAGCAGAACACTGAAGCTTTCTTT.

Here the CDR3 reads CASSPGTYTDTQYF. CDR3 DNA sequence: TGTGCCAGCAGCCCCGGGACTTACACAGATACGCAGTATTTT. The chain is built from TRBV6-6 and TRBJ2-3, with D perhaps matching TRBD2 (6 bases). V was clipped by 6 bases and J by 2 bases, with 12 bases between them. This CDR3 spans 14 amino acids. Germline V gene data show CDR1 as MNHNY and CDR2 as SVGAGI (reference sequence).

The chain recombines TRBV6-5 with TRBJ1-2; TRBD1 is a possible D gene (5 bases). Germline V gene lookup returns CDR1 MNHEY and CDR2 SVGAGI. V was pared by 11 bases and J by 5 bases, with 15 bases between. This CDR3 comprises 12 residues. The CDR3 here is CASSGGRYGYTF. In nucleotides, the CDR3 is TGTGCCTCCTCGGGGGGACGATATGGCTACACCTTC.